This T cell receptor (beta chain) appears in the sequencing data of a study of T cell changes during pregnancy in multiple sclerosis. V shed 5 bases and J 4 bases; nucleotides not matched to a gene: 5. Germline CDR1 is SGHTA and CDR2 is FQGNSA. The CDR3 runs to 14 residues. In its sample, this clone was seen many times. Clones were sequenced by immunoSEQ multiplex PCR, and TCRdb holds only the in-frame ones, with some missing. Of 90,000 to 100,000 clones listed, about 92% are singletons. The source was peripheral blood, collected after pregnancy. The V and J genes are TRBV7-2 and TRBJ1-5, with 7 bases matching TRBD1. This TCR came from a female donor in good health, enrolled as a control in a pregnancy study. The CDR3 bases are TGTGCCAGCAGCCCCTCAGGGGGAAATCAGCCCCAGCATTTT. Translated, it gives CASSPSGGNQPQHF.